This T cell receptor (beta chain) stems from a study of OX40 agonist ivuxolimab in advanced cancers. Study-level information: Mean age approximately 61 years, range roughly 20 to 85; around 80% male. Partial responses were achieved by three patients, of whom one had hepatocellular carcinoma and two had cutaneous melanoma. Anti-PD-1, anti-PD-L1 or anti-CTLA-4 therapy given earlier was allowed, and over 35% had some. Study-level findings and limits: Relative to CD4+ cells, CD8+ T cells on average had more expanded clones.

Trimming removed 8 bases from V and 0 bases from J, with 13 bases in between. The germline V gene encodes CDR1 SGHAT and CDR2 FQNNGV. There are 14 residues in the CDR3. This clone was seen just once. The antigen is not known. Clones were read by immunoSEQ multiplex PCR, and TCRdb kept only the in-frame ones, dropping some. Counted here are around 70,000 clones, 84% occurring once; the ten biggest clones make up approximately 7%. This chain connects TRBV11-2 to TRBJ1-2; maybe TRBD1 (5 bases). This sequence originates from an adult with an advanced solid tumor such as melanoma, head and neck, liver or kidney cancer. The sequencing used CD4+ or CD8+ T cells sorted from blood, collected in a trial of the OX40 agonist ivuxolimab. The CDR3 coding sequence is TGTGCCAGCCATGGCAGAGGGGCTAACTATGGCTACACCTTC. It encodes CASHGRGANYGYTF.